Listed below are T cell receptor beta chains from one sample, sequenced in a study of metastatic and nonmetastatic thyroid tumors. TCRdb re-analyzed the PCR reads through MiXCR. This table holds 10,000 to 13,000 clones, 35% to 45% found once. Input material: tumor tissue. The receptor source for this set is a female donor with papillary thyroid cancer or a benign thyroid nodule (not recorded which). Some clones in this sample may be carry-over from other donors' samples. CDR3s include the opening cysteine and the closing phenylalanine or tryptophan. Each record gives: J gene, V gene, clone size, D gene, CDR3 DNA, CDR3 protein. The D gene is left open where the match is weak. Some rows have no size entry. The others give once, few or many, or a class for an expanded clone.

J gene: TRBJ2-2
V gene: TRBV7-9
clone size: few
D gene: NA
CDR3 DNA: TGTGCCAGCAGCTCAATGGGGGGCGCAACCGGGGAGCTGTTTTTT
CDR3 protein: CASSSMGGATGELFF

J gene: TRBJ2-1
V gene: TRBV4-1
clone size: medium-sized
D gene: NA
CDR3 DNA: TGCGCCAGCAGCCAAGTAGGGGAGAGCAATGAGCAGTTCTTC
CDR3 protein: CASSQVGESNEQFF

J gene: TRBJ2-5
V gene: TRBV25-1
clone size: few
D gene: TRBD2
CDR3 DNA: TGTGCCAGCAGTGAATGGGCGGGGGTAGCCCAAGAGACCCAGTACTTC
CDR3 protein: CASSEWAGVAQETQYF

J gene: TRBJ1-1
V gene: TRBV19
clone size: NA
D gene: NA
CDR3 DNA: TGTGCCAGTAGAGGGCGCGGAGAGAACACTGAAGCTTTCTTT
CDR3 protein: CASRGRGENTEAFF

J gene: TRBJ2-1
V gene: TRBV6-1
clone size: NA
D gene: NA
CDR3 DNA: TGTGCCAGCTGCCCCGGGGGCGACTCCTACAATGAGCAGTTCTTC
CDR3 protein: CASCPGGDSYNEQFF

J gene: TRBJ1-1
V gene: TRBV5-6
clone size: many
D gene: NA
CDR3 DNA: TGTGCCAGCAGCTCCGGACAGTACAACACTGAAGCTTTCTTT
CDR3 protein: CASSSGQYNTEAFF

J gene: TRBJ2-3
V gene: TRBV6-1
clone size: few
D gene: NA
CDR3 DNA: TGTGCCAGCAGTGGGAGTGAGGCAGATACGCAGTATTTT
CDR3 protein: CASSGSEADTQYF

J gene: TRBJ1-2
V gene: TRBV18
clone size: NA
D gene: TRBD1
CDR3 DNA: TGTGCCAGCTCGCCACCGGGACAGCACTATGGCTACACCTTC
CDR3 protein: CASSPPGQHYGYTF

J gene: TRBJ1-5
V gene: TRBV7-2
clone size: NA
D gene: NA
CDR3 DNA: TGTGCCAGCAGCCTGGACACCCGGGGCAATCAGCCCCAGCATTTT
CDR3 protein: CASSLDTRGNQPQHF

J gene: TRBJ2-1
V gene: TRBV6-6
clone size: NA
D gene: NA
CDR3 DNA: TGTGCCAGCAGTTACTCAGGGCTAGCCTATGAGCAGTTCTTC
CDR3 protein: CASSYSGLAYEQFF

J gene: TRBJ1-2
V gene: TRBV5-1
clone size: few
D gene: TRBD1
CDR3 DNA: TGCGCCAGCAGCTTGGGACAGGGGCTCTATGGCTACACCTTC
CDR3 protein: CASSLGQGLYGYTF

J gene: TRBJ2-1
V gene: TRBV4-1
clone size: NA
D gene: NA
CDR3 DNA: TGCGCCAGCAGCCCCGGGCTCAGCTCCTACAATGAGCAGTTCTTC
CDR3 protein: CASSPGLSSYNEQFF

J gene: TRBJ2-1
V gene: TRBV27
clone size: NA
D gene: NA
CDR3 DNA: TGTGCCAGCAGTTTTTTGGGGAGGAACAATGAGCAGTTCTTC
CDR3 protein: CASSFLGRNNEQFF

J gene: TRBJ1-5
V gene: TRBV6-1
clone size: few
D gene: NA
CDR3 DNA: TGTGCCAGCAGTGAACCCCAGTATAGCAATCAGCCCCAGCATTTT
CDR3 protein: CASSEPQYSNQPQHF

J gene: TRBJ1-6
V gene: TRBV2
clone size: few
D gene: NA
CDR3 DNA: TGTGCCAGCACCCCGAACACTTATAATTCACCCCTCCACTTT
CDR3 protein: CASTPNTYNSPLHF

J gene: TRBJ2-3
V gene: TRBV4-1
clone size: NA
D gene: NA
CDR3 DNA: TGCGCCAGCAGCCAAGATCGGGGTAGCGGCAATAAGATGTCGGGTACGCAGTACTTT
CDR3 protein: CASSQDRGSGNKMSGTQYF

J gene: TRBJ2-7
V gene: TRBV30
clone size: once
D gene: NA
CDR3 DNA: TGTGCCTGGAGTGTGTGGGGGGATTCCCACGAGCAGTACTTC
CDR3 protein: CAWSVWGDSHEQYF

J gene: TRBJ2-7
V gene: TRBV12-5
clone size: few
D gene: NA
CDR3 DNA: TGTGCTAGTGGTTCCCCCGACGGTGACGAGCAGTACTTC
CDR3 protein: CASGSPDGDEQYF

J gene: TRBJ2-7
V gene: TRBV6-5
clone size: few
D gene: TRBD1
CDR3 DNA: TGTGCCAGCATTTTCCAGGACAGGCGATACGAGCAGTACTTC
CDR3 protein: CASIFQDRRYEQYF

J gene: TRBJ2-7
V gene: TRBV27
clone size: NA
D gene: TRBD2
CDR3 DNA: TGTGCCAGCAGTTTCCTCGGGGGGGGCCGGGGGGAGCAGTACTTC
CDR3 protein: CASSFLGGGRGEQYF

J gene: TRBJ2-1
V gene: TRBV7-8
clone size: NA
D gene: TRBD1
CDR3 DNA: TGTGCCAGCAGCCTGGGACAGGGGAATATCAATGAGCAGTTCTTC
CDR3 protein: CASSLGQGNINEQFF

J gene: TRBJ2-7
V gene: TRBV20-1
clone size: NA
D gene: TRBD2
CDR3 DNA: TGCAGTGCTAGAGGTAGGCTAGCGGGATTCTCCTACGAGCAGTACTTC
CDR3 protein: CSARGRLAGFSYEQYF

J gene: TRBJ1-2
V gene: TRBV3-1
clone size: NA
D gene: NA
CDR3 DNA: TGTGCCAGCAGCCGAGAACCGGGGACGGCAAACTATGGCTACACCTTC
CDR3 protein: CASSREPGTANYGYTF

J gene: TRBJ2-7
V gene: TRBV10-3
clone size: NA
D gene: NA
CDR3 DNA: TGTGCCATCAGTGAGTCACCACGCTCCTACGAGCAGTACTTC
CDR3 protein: CAISESPRSYEQYF

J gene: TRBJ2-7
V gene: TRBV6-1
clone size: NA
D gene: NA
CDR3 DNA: TGTGCCAGCAGTGAAGGTGGGACGCCAGCCTACGAGCAGTACTTC
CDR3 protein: CASSEGGTPAYEQYF

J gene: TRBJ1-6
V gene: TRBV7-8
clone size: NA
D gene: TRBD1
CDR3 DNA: TGTGCCAGCAGCTTAGAAATGGACAGGGTGGTTTTTGGTTCACCCCTCCACTTT
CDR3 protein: CASSLEMDRVVFGSPLHF

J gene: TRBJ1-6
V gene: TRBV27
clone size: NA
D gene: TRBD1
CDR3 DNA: TGTGCCAGCAGGGTCCGCCAGGGGGCAGGAGGGTCACCCCTCCACTTT
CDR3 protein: CASRVRQGAGGSPLHF

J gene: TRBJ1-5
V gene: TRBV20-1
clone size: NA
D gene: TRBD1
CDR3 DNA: TGCAGTTGCATCGCCGGGACAGATAATCAGCCCCAGCATTTT
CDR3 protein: CSCIAGTDNQPQHF

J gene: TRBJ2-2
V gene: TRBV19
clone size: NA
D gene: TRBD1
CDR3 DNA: TGTGCCAGTAAGTCAGACAGGGAATGGTACACCGGGGAGCTGTTTTTT
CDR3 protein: CASKSDREWYTGELFF